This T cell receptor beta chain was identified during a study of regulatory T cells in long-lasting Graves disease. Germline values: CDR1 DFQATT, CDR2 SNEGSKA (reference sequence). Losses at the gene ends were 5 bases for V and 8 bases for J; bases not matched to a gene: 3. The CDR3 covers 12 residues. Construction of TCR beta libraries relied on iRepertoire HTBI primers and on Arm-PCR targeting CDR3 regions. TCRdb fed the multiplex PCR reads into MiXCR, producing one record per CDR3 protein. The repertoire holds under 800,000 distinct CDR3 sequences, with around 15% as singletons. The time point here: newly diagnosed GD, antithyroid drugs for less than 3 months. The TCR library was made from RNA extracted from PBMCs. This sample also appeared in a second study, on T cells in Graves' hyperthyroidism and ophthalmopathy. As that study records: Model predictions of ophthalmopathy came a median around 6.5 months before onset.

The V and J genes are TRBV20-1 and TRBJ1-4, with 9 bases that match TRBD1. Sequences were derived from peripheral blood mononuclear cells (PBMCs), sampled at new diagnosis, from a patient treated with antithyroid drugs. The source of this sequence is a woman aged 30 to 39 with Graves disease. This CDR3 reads CSAEQGAEKLFF. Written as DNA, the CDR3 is TGCAGTGCTGAACAGGGGGCCGAAAAACTGTTTTTT.